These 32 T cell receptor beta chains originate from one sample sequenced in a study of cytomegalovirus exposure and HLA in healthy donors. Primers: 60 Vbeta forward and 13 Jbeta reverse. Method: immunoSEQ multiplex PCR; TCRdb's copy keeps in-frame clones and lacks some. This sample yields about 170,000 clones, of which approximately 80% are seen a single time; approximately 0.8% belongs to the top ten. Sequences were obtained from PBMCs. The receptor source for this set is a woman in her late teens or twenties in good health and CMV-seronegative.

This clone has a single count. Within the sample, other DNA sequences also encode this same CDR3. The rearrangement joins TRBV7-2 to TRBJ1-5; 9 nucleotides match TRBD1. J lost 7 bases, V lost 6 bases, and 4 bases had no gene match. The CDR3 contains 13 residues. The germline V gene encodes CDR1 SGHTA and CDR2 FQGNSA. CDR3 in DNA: TGTGCCAGCAGTCCGGACAGGGGACAGCCCCAGCATTTT. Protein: CASSPDRGQPQHF. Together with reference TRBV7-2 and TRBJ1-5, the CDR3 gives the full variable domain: GAGVSQSPSNKVTEKGKDVELRCDPISGHTALYWYRQSLGQGLEFLIYFQGNSAPDKSGLPSDRFSAERTGGSVSTLTIQRTQQEDSAVYLCASSPDRGQPQHFGDGTRLSIL.

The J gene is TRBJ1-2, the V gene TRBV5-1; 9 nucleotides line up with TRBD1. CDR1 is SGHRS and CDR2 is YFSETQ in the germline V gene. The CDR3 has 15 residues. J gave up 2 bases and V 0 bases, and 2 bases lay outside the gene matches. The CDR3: CASSLGDRANYGYTF. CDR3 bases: TGCGCCAGCAGCTTGGGGGACAGGGCCAACTATGGCTACACCTTC.

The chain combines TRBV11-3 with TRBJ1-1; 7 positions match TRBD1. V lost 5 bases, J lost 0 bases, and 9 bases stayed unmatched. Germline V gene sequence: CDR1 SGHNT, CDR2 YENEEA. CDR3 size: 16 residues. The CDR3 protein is CASSSHRGTMNTEAFF. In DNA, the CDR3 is TGTGCCAGCAGCAGCCACAGGGGAACCATGAACACTGAAGCTTTCTTT.

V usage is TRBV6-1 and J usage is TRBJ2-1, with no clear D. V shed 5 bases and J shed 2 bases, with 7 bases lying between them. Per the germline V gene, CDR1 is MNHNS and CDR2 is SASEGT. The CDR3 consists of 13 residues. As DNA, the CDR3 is TGTGCCAGCAGTTTTACACCCTACAATGAGCAGTTCTTC. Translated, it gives CASSFTPYNEQFF.

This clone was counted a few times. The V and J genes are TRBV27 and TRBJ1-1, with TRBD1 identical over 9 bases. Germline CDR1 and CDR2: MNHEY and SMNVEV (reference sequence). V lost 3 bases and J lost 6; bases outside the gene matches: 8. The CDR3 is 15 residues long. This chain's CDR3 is CASSLRTGAVAEAFF. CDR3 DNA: TGTGCCAGCAGTTTGCGGACAGGGGCGGTCGCTGAAGCTTTCTTT.

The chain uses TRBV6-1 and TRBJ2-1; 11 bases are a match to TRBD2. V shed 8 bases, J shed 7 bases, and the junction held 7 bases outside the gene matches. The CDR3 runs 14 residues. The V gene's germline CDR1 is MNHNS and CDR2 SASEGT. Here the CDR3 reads CASGASGRHNEQFF. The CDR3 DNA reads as TGTGCCAGCGGCGCTAGCGGGAGGCATAATGAGCAGTTCTTC.

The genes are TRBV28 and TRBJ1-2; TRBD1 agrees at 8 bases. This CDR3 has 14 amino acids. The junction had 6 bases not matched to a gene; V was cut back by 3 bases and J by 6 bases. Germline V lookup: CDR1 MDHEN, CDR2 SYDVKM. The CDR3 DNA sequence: TGTGCCAGCAGTTTTTCAGGGGGCTCTCATGGCTACACCTTC. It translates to CASSFSGGSHGYTF.

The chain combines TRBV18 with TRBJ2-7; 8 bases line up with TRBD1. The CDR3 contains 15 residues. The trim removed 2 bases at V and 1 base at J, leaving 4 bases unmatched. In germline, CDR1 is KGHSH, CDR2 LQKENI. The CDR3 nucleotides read TGTGCCAGCTCACCAGGTACAGGGGGTTCCTACGAGCAGTACTTC. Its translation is CASSPGTGGSYEQYF.

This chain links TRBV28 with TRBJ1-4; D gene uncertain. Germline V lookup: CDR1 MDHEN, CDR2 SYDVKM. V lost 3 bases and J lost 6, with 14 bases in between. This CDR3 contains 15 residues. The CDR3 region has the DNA TGTGCCAGCAGTTTGTTCGGGGTTAGGGATGAAAAACTGTTTTTT. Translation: CASSLFGVRDEKLFF.

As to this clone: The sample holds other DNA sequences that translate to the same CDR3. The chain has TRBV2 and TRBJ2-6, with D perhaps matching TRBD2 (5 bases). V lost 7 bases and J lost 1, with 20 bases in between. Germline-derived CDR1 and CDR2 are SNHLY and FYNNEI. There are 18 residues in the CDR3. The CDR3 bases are TGTGCCAGCACTGGAAGACCGGGAATCGGGTCTGGGGCCAACGTCCTGACTTTC. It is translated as CASTGRPGIGSGANVLTF.

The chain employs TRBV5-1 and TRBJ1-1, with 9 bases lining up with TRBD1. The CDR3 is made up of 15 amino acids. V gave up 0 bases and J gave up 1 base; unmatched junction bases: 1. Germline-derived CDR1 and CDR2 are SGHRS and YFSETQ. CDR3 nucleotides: TGCGCCAGCAGCTTGGGGGGACAGGGGAACACTGAAGCTTTCTTT. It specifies CASSLGGQGNTEAFF.

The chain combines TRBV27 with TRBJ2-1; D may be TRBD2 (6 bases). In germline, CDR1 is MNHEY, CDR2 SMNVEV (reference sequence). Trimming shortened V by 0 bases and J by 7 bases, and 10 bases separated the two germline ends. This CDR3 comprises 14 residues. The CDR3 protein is CASSLSSGANEQFF. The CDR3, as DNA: TGTGCCAGCAGTTTATCGTCGGGAGCAAATGAGCAGTTCTTC.

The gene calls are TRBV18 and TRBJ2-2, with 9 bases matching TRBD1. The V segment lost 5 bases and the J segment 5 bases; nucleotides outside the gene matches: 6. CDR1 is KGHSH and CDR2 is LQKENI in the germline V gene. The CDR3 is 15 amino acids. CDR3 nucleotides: TGTGCCAGCTCATCTCCGGGACAGGGTACCGGGGAGCTGTTTTTT. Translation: CASSSPGQGTGELFF. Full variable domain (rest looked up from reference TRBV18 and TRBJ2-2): NAGVMQNPRHLVRRRGQEARLRCSPMKGHSHVYWYRQLPEEGLKFMVYLQKENIIDESGMPKERFSAEFPKEGPSILRIQQVVRGDSAAYFCASSSPGQGTGELFFGEGSRLTVL.

DNA of the CDR3: TGTGCCAGCGGGAGGTCTAGCGGGAGCTCAGAGACCCAGTACTTC. It specifies CASGRSSGSSETQYF. The chain carries TRBV2 and TRBJ2-5; the match to TRBD2 covers 10 bases. J was trimmed by 4 bases and V by 8 bases; bases with no gene match: 10. Germline V gives CDR1 SNHLY, CDR2 FYNNEI. The CDR3 is made up of 15 amino acids.

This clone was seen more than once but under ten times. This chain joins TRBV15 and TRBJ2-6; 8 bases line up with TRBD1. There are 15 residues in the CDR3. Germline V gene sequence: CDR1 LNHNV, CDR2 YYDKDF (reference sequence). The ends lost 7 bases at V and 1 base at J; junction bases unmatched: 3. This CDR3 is CATTGGESGANVLTF. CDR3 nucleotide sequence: TGTGCCACCACAGGGGGCGAATCTGGGGCCAACGTCCTGACTTTC.

Written as DNA, the CDR3 is TGTGCCAGCTCACCACCGGGACTAGCGGGAGTCGGCACCGGGGAGCTGTTTTTT. It yields the protein CASSPPGLAGVGTGELFF. The chain carries TRBV18 and TRBJ2-2; TRBD2 aligns across 14 bases. V lost 0 bases and J lost 4; bases outside the gene matches: 4. CDR3 length: 18 residues. Germline-derived CDR1 and CDR2 are KGHSH and LQKENI.

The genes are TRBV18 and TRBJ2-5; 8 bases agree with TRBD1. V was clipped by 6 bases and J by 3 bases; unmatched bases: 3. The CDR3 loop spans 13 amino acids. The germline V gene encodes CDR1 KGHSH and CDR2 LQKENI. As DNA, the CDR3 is TGTGCCAGCTCGGACAGGGCGGAAGAGACCCAGTACTTC. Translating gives CASSDRAEETQYF.

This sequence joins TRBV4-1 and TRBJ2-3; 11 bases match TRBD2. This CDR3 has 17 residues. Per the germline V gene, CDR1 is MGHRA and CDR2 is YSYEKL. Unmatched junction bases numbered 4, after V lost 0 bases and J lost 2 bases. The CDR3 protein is CASSQEGGLAATDTQYF. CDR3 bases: TGCGCCAGCAGCCAAGAAGGGGGACTAGCGGCCACAGATACGCAGTATTTT.

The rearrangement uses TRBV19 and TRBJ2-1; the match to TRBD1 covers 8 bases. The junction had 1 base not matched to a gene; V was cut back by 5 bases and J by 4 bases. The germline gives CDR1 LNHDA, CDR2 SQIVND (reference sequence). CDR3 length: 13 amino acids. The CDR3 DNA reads TGTGCCAGTAGTCGGACAGGGTACAATGAGCAGTTCTTC. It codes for CASSRTGYNEQFF.

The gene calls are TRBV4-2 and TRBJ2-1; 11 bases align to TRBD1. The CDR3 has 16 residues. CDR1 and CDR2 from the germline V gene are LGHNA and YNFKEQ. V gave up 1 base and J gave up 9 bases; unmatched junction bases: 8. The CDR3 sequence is CASSQGRTGGLSEQFF. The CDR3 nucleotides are TGTGCCAGCAGCCAAGGGAGGACAGGGGGCCTGTCTGAGCAGTTCTTC.

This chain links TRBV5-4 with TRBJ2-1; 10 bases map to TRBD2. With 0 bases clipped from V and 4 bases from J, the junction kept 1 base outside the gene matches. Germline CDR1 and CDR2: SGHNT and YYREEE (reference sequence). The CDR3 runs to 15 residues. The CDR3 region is CASSLGSGGYNEQFF. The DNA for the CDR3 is TGTGCCAGCAGCTTGGGTAGCGGGGGGTACAATGAGCAGTTCTTC.

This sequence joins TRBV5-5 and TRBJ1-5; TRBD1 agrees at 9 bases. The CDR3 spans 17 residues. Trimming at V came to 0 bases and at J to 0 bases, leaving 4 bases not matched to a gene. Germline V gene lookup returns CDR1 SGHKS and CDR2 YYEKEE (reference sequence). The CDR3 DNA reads TGTGCCAGCAGCTTGGGGACAGGGGCTTATAGCAATCAGCCCCAGCATTTT. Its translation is CASSLGTGAYSNQPQHF.

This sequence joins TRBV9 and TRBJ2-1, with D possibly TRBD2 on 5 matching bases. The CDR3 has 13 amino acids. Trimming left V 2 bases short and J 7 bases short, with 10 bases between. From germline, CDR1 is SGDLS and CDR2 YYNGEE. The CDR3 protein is CASSVDPGNEQFF. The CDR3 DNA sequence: TGTGCCAGCAGCGTCGACCCGGGGAATGAGCAGTTCTTC.

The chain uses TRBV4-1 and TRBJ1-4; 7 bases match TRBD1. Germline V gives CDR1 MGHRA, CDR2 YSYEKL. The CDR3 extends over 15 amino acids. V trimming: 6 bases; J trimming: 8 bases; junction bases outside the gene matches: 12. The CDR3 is CASSPGQGGLEKLFF. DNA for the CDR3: TGCGCCAGCAGTCCTGGTCAGGGGGGTCTGGAAAAACTGTTTTTT.

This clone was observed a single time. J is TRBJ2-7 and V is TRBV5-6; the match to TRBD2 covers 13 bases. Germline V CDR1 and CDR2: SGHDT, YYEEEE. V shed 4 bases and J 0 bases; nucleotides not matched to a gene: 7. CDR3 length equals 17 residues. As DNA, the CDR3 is TGTGCCAGCAGCGGCGGGACTAGCGGGACCAACTCCTACGAGCAGTACTTC. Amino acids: CASSGGTSGTNSYEQYF. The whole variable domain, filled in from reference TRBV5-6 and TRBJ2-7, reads DAGVTQSPTHLIKTRGQQVTLRCSPKSGHDTVSWYQQALGQGPQFIFQYYEEEERQRGNFPDRFSGHQFPNYSSELNVNALLLGDSALYLCASSGGTSGTNSYEQYFGPGTRLTVT.

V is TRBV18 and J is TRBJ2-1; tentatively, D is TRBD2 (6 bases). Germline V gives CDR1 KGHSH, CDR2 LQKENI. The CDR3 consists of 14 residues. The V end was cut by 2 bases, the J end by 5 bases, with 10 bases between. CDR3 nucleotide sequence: TGTGCCAGCTCACCAGAGCGGACTAACAATGAGCAGTTCTTC. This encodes CASSPERTNNEQFF.

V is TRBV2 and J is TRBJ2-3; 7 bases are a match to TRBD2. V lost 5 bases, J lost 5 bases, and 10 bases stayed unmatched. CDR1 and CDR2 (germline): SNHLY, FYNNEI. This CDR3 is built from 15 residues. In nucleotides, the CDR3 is TGTGCCAGCAGTTTCCAAACTAGCGATGGAGATACGCAGTATTTT. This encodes CASSFQTSDGDTQYF.

In DNA form, the CDR3 reads TGTGCCAGCAGCCGAACGGGCGGGCTAGCCGGCGAGCAGTACTTC. Its protein product is CASSRTGGLAGEQYF. The chain combines TRBV4-2 with TRBJ2-7; D is perhaps TRBD2 (5 bases). Trimming stripped 4 bases from V and 6 bases from J, with 19 bases between. Looked up from germline, CDR1 is LGHNA and CDR2 is YNFKEQ. The CDR3 consists of 15 residues.

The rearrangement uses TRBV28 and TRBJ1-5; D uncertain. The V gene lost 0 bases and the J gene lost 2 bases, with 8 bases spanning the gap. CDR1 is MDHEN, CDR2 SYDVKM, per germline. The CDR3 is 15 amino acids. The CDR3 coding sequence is TGTGCCAGCAGTTTATGGCGCGGGGGCAATCAGCCCCAGCATTTT. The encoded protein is CASSLWRGGNQPQHF.

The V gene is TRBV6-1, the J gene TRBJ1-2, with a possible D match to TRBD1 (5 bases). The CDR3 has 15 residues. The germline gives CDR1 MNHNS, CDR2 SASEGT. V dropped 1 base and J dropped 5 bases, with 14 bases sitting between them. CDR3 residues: CASSEGGGTFYGYTF. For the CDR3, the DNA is TGTGCCAGCAGTGAAGGTGGAGGGACGTTTTATGGCTACACCTTC.

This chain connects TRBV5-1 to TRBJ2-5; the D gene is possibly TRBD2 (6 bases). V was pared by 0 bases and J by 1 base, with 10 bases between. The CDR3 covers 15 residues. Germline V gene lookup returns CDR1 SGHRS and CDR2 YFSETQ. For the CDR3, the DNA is TGCGCCAGCAGCTTGGGCCAGGGAGGCCAAGAGACCCAGTACTTC. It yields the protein CASSLGQGGQETQYF.

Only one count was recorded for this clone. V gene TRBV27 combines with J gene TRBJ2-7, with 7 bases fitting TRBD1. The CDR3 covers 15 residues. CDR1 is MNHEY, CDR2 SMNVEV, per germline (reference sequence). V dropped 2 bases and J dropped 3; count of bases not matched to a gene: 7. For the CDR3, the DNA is TGTGCCAGCAGTTTAAGTCGGAACAGGGGCTACGAGCAGTACTTC. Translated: CASSLSRNRGYEQYF.